This T cell receptor (beta chain) was profiled in a study of T cell repertoires in cytomegalovirus infection. About the study: Public TCR beta signatures marked donors with CMV infection and the matching HLA.

With regard to this clonotype: Its ends do not fully match the called genes, so a read error is possible.

This CDR3 comprises 16 residues. Germline assignment: CDR1 SGHVS and CDR2 FNYEAQ. TCRdb itself ran the reads through MiXCR, one entry per CDR3 protein. Counted here are 150,000 to 200,000 distinct CDR3 sequences, 13% to 15% occurring once; the ten biggest clones make up approximately 30%. This chain uses TRBV7-6 with TRBJ2-4; 8 bases match TRBD2. The sample consisted of PBMCs. The sequence was collected from a human donor in good health (CMV status not recorded). Some clones in this sample may be carry-over from other donors' samples. The CDR3, as DNA: TGTGCTAGCAGCGCCACTAGCGGAATGGCCAAAAACATTCAGTACTTC. It translates to CASSATSGMAKNIQYF.